This TCR beta chain stems from a study of blood T cell repertoires in COVID-19. Overall study: Samples of COVID-19 (acute and convalescent) were obtained from the United States, Italy and Spain. From T cells, B-cell-depleted T cells, or PBMCs came the material, which was cDNA or gDNA.

Germline CDR1 SGHRS, CDR2 YFSETQ. Trimming removed 0 bases from V and 1 base from J; junction bases left unmatched: 12. The CDR3 is 18 residues long. Enrolment of Seattle patients took place during active infection, and they were followed longitudinally. The table came from immunoSEQ multiplex PCR; TCRdb's copy has only in-frame clones and leaves some out. Found here are under 250,000 clones, 70% to 90% of them singletons; the top ten hold about 9.9%. The chain carries TRBV5-1 and TRBJ2-7; the match to TRBD1 covers 8 bases. This receptor was obtained from a man in his forties or fifties with COVID-19, enrolled during active disease. The sequencing sample was made of peripheral blood. The CDR3 sequence: CASSLATTRDRRSYEQYF. The CDR3 DNA sequence: TGCGCCAGCAGCTTGGCCACTACTCGGGACAGGAGATCCTACGAGCAGTACTTC.